The sequence of this T cell receptor (beta chain) was determined in a study of blood T cell repertoires in COVID-19 (dated by TCRdb to 2020 to 2021). A note on the overall study: Collaborator samples came from the United States, Italy and Spain and covered acute and convalescent phases of COVID-19. Subjects who had been exposed to COVID-19, were actively infected with it, or had recovered from it provided the deeply sampled blood TCRbeta repertoires that made up the dataset. The material from the prospective study consisted of cDNA or gDNA derived from T cells, B-cell-depleted T cells, or PBMCs. Samples were obtained from the ongoing ImmuneRACE study (first 160 participants) and from over a thousand subjects provided by 6 global collaborators. Where available, HLA class I and class II types were obtained from metadata supplied by the sample provider rather than from assay-based typing. A freely available public database, intended as a resource for researchers studying the immune response to SARS-CoV-2, is where the repertoires were released. The sample metadata nearly always contained a de-identified subject ID, COVID-19 status, age in years and sex.

Study-wide findings and limitations: How much clinical and demographic metadata was included differed by source and by participant, and the metadata was provided uncurated.

In the case of this clone: There is no known antigen for this receptor. No base quality information exists; no much larger clone differs at one position.

One collaborating source in Seattle enrolled patients during active infection and followed them longitudinally through the course of disease. Collaborating institutions collected whole blood in K2EDTA tubes following their own protocols. For TCRbeta analysis, collaborators shipped samples in one of three forms: frozen whole blood, isolated PBMCs, or DNA extracted from either of those sample types. Taken from cysteine to phenylalanine, the CDR3 has 15 residues. Just CDR3 DNA is preserved here, 45 bases in frame from base 1. From a lookup of the germline V gene, CDR1 and CDR2 are SGDLS and YYNGEE. V is cut back by 4 bases and J by 3 bases, with 6 bases in the junction unmatched. TCRbeta CDR3 regions were amplified from genomic DNA by means of the immunoSEQ Assay, a bias-controlled multiplex PCR. In the original analysis: The number of nucleated cells in each sample was estimated from the amplification of reference gene primers within the assay. To quantify the absolute abundance of each unique TCRbeta CDR3 rearrangement, sequence reads were collapsed and filtered. For each sample, productive Simpson clonality was calculated as the square root of Simpson's diversity index over productive rearrangements. TCRdb carries this immuneACCESS record with in-frame sequences only. Its versions omit some clonotypes, under half of them owing to an unresolved V gene in the studies checked, with the rest unexplained. That table furnishes V, J and clone size, whereas the DNA furnished D and trimming. The sample table records about 220,000 clones; around 86% of these occur just once. The ten largest make up approximately 5% of the sample.

The sample taken for sequencing was peripheral blood. This chain joins TRBV9 to TRBJ2-4, and TRBD1 aligns with 8 junction nucleotides. The TCR sequence derives from a woman in her seventies with COVID-19, enrolled during active disease. The nucleotide sequence is TGTGCCAGCAGCCCATCAGGGACAGGCAAAAACATTCAGTACTTC. The translation is CASSPSGTGKNIQYF.